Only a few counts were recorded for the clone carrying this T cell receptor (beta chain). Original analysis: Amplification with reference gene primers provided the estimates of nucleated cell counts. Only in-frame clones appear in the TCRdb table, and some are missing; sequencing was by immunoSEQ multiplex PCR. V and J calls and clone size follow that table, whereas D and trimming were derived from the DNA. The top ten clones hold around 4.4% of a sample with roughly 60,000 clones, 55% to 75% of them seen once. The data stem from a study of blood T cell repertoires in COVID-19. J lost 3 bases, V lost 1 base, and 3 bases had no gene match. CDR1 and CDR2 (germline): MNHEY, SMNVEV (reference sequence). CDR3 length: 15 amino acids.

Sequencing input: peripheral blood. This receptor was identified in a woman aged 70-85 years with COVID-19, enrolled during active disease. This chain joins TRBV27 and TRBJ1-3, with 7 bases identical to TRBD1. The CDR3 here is CASSLYGQDGNTIYF. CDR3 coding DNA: TGTGCCAGCAGTTTATACGGACAGGATGGAAACACCATATATTTT.